Following are 4 T cell receptor beta chains from one sample sequenced in a study of identifying expanded T cells in peripheral blood. Only in-frame clones appear in the TCRdb table, and some are missing; sequencing was by immunoSEQ multiplex PCR. The sample lists 100,000 or so clones, around 88% occurring once. Sequenced sample: blood. These receptors originate from a person between 18 and 69 years old in good health.

The chain links TRBV18 to TRBJ2-1; TRBD1 matches at 12 bases. Per germline, CDR1 KGHSH and CDR2 LQKENI. This CDR3 contains 15 residues. J was trimmed by 8 bases and V by 4 bases; bases with no gene match: 6. CDR3 nucleotide sequence: TGTGCCAGCTCACTCCGGGACAGGGGGCTTGATGAGCAGTTCTTC. Amino acids: CASSLRDRGLDEQFF.

This chain joins TRBV7-3 and TRBJ2-2, with TRBD2 matching 12 bases. The CDR3 runs 18 residues. Trimming cost V 3 bases and J 0 bases; bases outside gene matches: 5. Germline-derived CDR1 and CDR2 are SGHTA and FQGTGA. CDR3 DNA sequence: TGTGCCAGCAGCTTGCCTGGACTAGCGGGGCCGAACACCGGGGAGCTGTTTTTT. Protein product: CASSLPGLAGPNTGELFF.

The chain carries TRBV11-3 and TRBJ2-1, with D maybe TRBD1 (7 bases). The CDR3 runs to 16 residues. Germline CDR1 is SGHNT and CDR2 is YENEEA. V dropped 5 bases and J dropped 10 bases, with 24 bases sitting between them. The CDR3 reads CASSPRGRGASGEQFF. CDR3 bases: TGTGCCAGCAGCCCCCGAGGCAGGGGGGCGTCCGGGGAGCAGTTCTTC.

This sequence joins TRBV29-1 and TRBJ1-2, with a possible D match to TRBD1 (5 bases). CDR3 length: 14 residues. V lost 3 bases, J lost 4 bases, and 15 bases lay in between. Germline V gives CDR1 SQVTM, CDR2 ANQGSEA. The CDR3 DNA sequence: TGCAGCGTTGATAGCCTGACAGCAATCTATGGCTACACCTTC. Its translation is CSVDSLTAIYGYTF.